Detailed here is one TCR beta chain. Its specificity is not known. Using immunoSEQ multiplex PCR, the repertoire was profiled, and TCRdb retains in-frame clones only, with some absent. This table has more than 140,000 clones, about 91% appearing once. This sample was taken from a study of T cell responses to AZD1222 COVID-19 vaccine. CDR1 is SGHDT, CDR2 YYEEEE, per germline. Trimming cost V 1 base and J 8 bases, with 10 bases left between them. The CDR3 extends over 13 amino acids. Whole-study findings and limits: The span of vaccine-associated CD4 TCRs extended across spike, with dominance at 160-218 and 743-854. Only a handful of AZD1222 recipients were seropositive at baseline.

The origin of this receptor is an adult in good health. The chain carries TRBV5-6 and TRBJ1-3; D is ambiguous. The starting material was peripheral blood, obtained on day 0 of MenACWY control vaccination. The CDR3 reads CASSLRGVDTIYF. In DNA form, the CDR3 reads TGTGCCAGCAGCTTGCGGGGAGTAGACACCATATATTTT.